Included here is one T cell receptor (beta chain) sequence, with context. These data belong to a study of blood T cell repertoires in COVID-19. About the research overall: Acute and convalescent COVID-19 samples came from the United States, Italy and Spain. PBMCs, B-cell-depleted T cells, or T cells were the source of the cDNA or gDNA that made up the material.

Per the study methods: Researchers report that nucleated cell counts were estimated from reference gene primer amplification. The data were produced by immunoSEQ multiplex PCR, yet TCRdb's version contains in-frame clones alone and is incomplete. V and J calls and clone size come straight from that table; D and trimming were deduced from the DNA. The sample holds roughly 200,000 clones, around four fifths seen once. This TCR was sampled from a man in his sixties or seventies with active or convalescent COVID-19. The sample taken for sequencing was peripheral blood.

CDR3 in amino acids: CASSEFYAGTSVTDTQYF. Written as DNA, the CDR3 is TGTGCCAGCAGTGAATTCTATGCGGGTACTAGCGTCACAGATACGCAGTATTTT. The chain recombines TRBV6-1 with TRBJ2-3, with 7 bases identical to TRBD2. Germline CDR1 and CDR2: MNHNS and SASEGT. V shed 2 bases, J shed 2 bases, and the junction held 13 bases outside the gene matches. CDR3 length equals 18 residues.